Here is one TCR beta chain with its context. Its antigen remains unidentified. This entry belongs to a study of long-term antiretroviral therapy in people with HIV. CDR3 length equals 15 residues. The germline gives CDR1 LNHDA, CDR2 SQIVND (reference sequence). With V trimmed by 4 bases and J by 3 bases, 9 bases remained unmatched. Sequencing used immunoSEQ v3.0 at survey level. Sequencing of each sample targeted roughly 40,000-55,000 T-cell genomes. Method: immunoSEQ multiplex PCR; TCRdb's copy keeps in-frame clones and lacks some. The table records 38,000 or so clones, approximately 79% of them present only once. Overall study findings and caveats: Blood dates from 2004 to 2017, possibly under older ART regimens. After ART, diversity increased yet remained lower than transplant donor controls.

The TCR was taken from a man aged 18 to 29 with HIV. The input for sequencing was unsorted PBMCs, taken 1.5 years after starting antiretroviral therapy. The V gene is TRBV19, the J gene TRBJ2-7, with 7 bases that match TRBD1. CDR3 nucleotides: TGTGCCAGTAGTAAAATTAGGGGACAGCTCTACGAGCAGTACTTC. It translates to CASSKIRGQLYEQYF.